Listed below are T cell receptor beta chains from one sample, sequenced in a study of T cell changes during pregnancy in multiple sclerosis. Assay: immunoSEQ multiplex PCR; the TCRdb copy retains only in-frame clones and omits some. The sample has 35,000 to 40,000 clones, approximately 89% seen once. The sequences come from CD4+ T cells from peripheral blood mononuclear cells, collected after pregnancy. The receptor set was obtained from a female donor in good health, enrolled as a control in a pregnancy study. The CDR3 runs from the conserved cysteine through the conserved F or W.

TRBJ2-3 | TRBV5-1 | CASRDTTGTQYF
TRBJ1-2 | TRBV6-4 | CASSQREFYGYTF
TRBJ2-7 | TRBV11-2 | CASNPGGFWDYEQYF
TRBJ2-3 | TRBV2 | CASMKAGGGDTQYF
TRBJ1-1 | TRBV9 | CASSVEGNRAEAFF
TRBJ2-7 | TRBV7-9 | CASSSSGYTYEQYF
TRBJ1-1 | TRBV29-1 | CSVSTGWGNTEAFF
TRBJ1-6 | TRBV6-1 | CASSPTGGLPLHF
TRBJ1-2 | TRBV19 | CASRGLANYGYTF
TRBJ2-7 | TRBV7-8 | CASSPQMAGYSYEQYF
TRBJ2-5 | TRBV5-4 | CASSFKGTSGGVGETQYF
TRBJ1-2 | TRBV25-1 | CASSAQGTGRKGYTF
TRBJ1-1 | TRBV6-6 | CASSTSGEGDTEAFF
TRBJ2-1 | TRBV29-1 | CSAFRRTSVGGTYNEQFF
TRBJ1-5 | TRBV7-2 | CASSKDRVQPQHF